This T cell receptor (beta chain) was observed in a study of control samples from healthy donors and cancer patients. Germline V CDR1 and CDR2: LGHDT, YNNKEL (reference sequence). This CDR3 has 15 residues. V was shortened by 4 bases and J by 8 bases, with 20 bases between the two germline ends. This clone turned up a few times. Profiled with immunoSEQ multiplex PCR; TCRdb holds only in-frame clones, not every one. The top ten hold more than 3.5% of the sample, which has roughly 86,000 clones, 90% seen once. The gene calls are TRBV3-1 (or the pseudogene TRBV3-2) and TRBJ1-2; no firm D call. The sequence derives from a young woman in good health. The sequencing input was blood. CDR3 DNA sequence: TGTGCCAGCAGCCCCAATCGAGCGGGTCAAGGCGGCTACACCTTC. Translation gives CASSPNRAGQGGYTF.